This is a list of T cell receptor beta chains from one sample in a study of CD8+ T cells in alopecia areata. Assay: immunoSEQ multiplex PCR; the TCRdb copy retains only in-frame clones and omits some. Here the sample spans 45,000 to 60,000 clones, around 96% being singletons. Sequenced here: CD8+ T cells sorted from blood, sampled at week 0. Receptors originate from a human donor with alopecia areata. Both conserved end residues are part of each CDR3. A D gene is named only where the DNA matches it firmly. Clone size appears in some rows only: once, few, many, or a class for an expanded clone.

J	D	V	size	CDR3	DNA
TRBJ1-2	TRBD1	TRBV4-1	NA	CASSPQGQGTYGYTF	TGCGCCAGCAGCCCACAGGGACAGGGGACCTATGGCTACACCTTC
TRBJ1-5	NA	TRBV6-5	NA	CASSNVDSNQPQHF	TGTGCCAGCTCAAACGTGGATAGCAATCAGCCCCAGCATTTT
TRBJ2-7	NA	TRBV4-1	NA	CASSQTNGYEQYF	TGCGCCAGCAGCCAAACAAACGGGTACGAGCAGTACTTC
TRBJ1-1	TRBD1	TRBV10-3	NA	CATQTGGNTEAFF	TGTGCCACCCAAACAGGGGGGAACACTGAAGCTTTCTTT
TRBJ2-7	TRBD1	TRBV7-2	NA	CASSLGTGTGYYEQYF	TGTGCCAGCAGCTTAGGCACCGGGACAGGGTACTACGAGCAGTACTTC
TRBJ2-2	NA	TRBV9	once	CASSADLGQGNTGELFF	TGTGCCAGCAGCGCGGATCTGGGGCAGGGCAACACCGGGGAGCTGTTTTTT
TRBJ1-1	NA	TRBV25-1	NA	CASKLNLNTEAFF	TGTGCCAGCAAGCTCAACTTGAACACTGAAGCTTTCTTT
TRBJ2-5	NA	TRBV4-1	NA	CASSQVGQRETQYF	TGCGCCAGCAGCCAGGTGGGGCAGCGGGAGACCCAGTACTTC
TRBJ2-7	TRBD1	TRBV7-7	NA	CASSPGQGSSYEQYF	TGTGCTAGCAGCCCCGGACAGGGGAGCTCCTACGAGCAGTACTTC
TRBJ2-7	NA	TRBV5-1	NA	CASSLTGPYEQYF	TGCGCCAGCAGCTTGACGGGCCCCTACGAGCAGTACTTC
TRBJ2-7	TRBD1	TRBV9	NA	CASSAATGAYEQYF	TGTGCCAGCAGCGCCGCGACAGGGGCATACGAGCAGTACTTC
TRBJ2-3	TRBD1	TRBV4-3	NA	CASSPTGGRTDTQYF	TGCGCCAGCAGTCCGACAGGGGGCAGGACAGATACGCAGTATTTT
TRBJ2-5	TRBD1	TRBV6-6	once	CASSGTAGLWETQYF	TGTGCCAGCAGTGGGACAGCAGGACTGTGGGAGACCCAGTACTTC
TRBJ2-5	TRBD2	TRBV6-1	NA	CASSGVAGFGETQYF	TGTGCCAGCAGTGGGGTAGCGGGGTTCGGGGAGACCCAGTACTTC
TRBJ1-2	NA	TRBV29-1	NA	CSVNTGVRDYGYTF	TGCAGCGTAAACACAGGTGTGAGGGACTATGGCTACACCTTC
TRBJ2-1	TRBD2	TRBV7-9	NA	CASSQPGGREQFF	TGTGCCAGCAGCCAACCGGGGGGGCGAGAGCAGTTCTTC
TRBJ1-1	NA	TRBV14	once	CASSQVLVSTNTEAFF	TGTGCCAGCAGCCAAGTCCTTGTAAGCACGAACACTGAAGCTTTCTTT
TRBJ2-1	NA	TRBV7-9	NA	CASSLPPGVGDYNEQFF	TGTGCCAGCAGCCTACCTCCTGGGGTAGGGGACTACAATGAGCAGTTCTTC
TRBJ2-7	TRBD1	TRBV10-3	NA	CAISESKYRGYEQYF	TGTGCCATCAGTGAGTCGAAATACAGGGGCTACGAGCAGTACTTC
TRBJ2-1	NA	TRBV27	NA	CASSPDLKPGEQFF	TGTGCCAGCAGTCCAGACTTGAAGCCCGGGGAGCAGTTCTTC
TRBJ2-7	TRBD2	TRBV29-1	once	CSVEGLAGGPAYEQYF	TGCAGCGTTGAGGGACTAGCGGGGGGACCAGCCTACGAGCAGTACTTC
TRBJ2-2	NA	TRBV27	NA	CASSSHLYVNTGELFF	TGTGCCAGCAGTTCCCACCTATACGTAAACACCGGGGAGCTGTTTTTT
TRBJ1-1	NA	TRBV19	NA	CASSIVPTRPRLNTEAFF	TGTGCCAGTAGTATAGTCCCGACGAGGCCACGCTTGAACACTGAAGCTTTCTTT
TRBJ2-1	TRBD2	TRBV28	NA	CASSRGLAGGHEQFF	TGTGCCAGCAGCCGGGGACTAGCGGGGGGGCATGAGCAGTTCTTC
TRBJ1-2	NA	TRBV6-5	NA	CASSSSMEGYTF	TGTGCCAGCAGTTCCTCCATGGAGGGCTACACCTTC
TRBJ2-1	NA	TRBV29-1	NA	CSVEVGLGEQFF	TGCAGCGTTGAAGTAGGGCTGGGCGAGCAGTTCTTC
TRBJ2-7	NA	TRBV7-9	once	CASSFEDGTYEQYF	TGTGCCAGCAGCTTCGAGGACGGTACCTACGAGCAGTACTTC
TRBJ2-3	TRBD2	TRBV29-1	NA	CSVPQTSGGGTDTQYF	TGCAGCGTCCCCCAGACTAGCGGGGGGGGCACAGATACGCAGTATTTT
TRBJ2-7	NA	TRBV5-1	NA	CASSIDPNYEQYF	TGCGCCAGCAGCATCGACCCCAACTACGAGCAGTACTTC
TRBJ2-5	NA	TRBV4-2	NA	CASSQGLAVLRETQYF	TGTGCCAGCAGCCAAGGGCTAGCCGTTTTAAGGGAGACCCAGTACTTC